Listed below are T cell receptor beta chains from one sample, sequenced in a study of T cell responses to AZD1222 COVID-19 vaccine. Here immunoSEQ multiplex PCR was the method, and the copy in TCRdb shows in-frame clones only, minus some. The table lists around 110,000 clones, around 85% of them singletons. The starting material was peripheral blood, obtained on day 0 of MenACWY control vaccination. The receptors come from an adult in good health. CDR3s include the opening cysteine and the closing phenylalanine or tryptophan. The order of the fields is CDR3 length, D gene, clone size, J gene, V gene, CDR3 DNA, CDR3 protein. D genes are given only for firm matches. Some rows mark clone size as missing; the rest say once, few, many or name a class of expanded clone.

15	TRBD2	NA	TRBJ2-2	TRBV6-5	TGTGCCAGCAGAGAGCGGGGCGCGAACACCGGGGAGCTGTTTTTT	CASRERGANTGELFF
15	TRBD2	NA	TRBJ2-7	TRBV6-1	TGTGCCAGCAGTGATCTAGCGGGGGCCTCCTACGAGCAGTACTTC	CASSDLAGASYEQYF
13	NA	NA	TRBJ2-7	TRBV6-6	TGTGCCAGCAGCCTACGCGGATCCTACGAGCAGTACTTC	CASSLRGSYEQYF
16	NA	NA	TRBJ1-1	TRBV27	TGTGCCAGCAGTCTCTCACAACTCCGGATGAACACTGAAGCTTTCTTT	CASSLSQLRMNTEAFF
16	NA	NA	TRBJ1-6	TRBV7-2	TGTGCCAGCAGCTTAACATATTCACAGGAGAATTCACCCCTCCACTTT	CASSLTYSQENSPLHF
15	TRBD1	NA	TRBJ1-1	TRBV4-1	TGCGCCAGCAGCCGTACAGGGGCGCGCGGCACTGAAGCTTTCTTT	CASSRTGARGTEAFF
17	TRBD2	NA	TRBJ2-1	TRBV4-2	TGTGCCAGCAGCCCAAACCGGGGAGCTAGCGGGGGGCCGGAGCAGTTCTTC	CASSPNRGASGGPEQFF
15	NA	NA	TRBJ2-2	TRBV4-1	TGCGCCAGCAGCCAGGGATCGGTGAACACCGGGGAGCTGTTTTTT	CASSQGSVNTGELFF
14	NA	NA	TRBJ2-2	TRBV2	TGTGCCAGCAGTGAGGGCCGGGACACCGGGGAGCTGTTTTTT	CASSEGRDTGELFF
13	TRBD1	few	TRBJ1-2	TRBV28	TGTGCCAGCACCCAACAGGGGTACTATGGCTACACCTTC	CASTQQGYYGYTF
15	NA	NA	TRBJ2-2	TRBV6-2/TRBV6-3	TGTGCCAGCAGTTACCTAAGGGGTGAACCCGGGGAGCTGTTTTTT	CASSYLRGEPGELFF
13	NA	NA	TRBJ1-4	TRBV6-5	TGTGCCAGCACCGCACAGGGAAATGAAAAACTGTTTTTT	CASTAQGNEKLFF
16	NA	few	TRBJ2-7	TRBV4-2	TGTGCCAGCAGCCAAGCCTACGGGCGGGGCCTCTACGAGCAGTACTTC	CASSQAYGRGLYEQYF
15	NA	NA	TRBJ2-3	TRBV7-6	TGTGCCAGCAGCCAGGATCTAGCGAGCACAGATACGCAGTATTTT	CASSQDLASTDTQYF
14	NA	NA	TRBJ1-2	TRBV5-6	TGTGCCAGCAGCTTGGGTCAGGGACGGTATGGCTACACCTTC	CASSLGQGRYGYTF
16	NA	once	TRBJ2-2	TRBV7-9	TGTGCCAGCAGCACTACCGGGACGGGGGTCTCCGGGGAGCTGTTTTTT	CASSTTGTGVSGELFF
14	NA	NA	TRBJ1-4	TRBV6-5	TGTGCCAGCAGCTTATTTGCAACTAATGAAAAACTGTTTTTT	CASSLFATNEKLFF
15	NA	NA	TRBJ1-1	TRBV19	TGTGCCAGTAGTATAGGGTACTGGAGGAACACTGAAGCTTTCTTT	CASSIGYWRNTEAFF
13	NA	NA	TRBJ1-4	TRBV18	TGTGCCAGCTCACCACCGGTTAATGAAAAACTGTTTTTT	CASSPPVNEKLFF
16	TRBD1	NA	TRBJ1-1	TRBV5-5	TGTGCCAGCAGCTCCGCAAGACAGGGAGTGGGAACTGAAGCTTTCTTT	CASSSARQGVGTEAFF
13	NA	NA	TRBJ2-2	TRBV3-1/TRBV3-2	TGTGCCAGCAGCCGAGACACCACCGGGGAGCTGTTTTTT	CASSRDTTGELFF
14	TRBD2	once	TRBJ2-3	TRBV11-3	TGTGCCAGCAGCTTAGGCGGGGGGGCGAATACGCAGTATTTT	CASSLGGGANTQYF
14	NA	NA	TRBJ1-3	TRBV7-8	TGTGCCAGCAGCTGGAGGAGCTCTGGAAACACCATATATTTT	CASSWRSSGNTIYF
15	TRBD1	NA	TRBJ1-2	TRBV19	TGTGCCAGTACCGTCGACAGGGCGAATGAGAGGGGCTACACCTTC	CASTVDRANERGYTF
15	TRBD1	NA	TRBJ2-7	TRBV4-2	TGTGCCAGCAGCCACAAGACAGGGGGCTACAACGAGCAGTACTTC	CASSHKTGGYNEQYF
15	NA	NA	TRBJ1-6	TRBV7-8	TGTGCCAGCAGAGGTGGGGGTACAAAGAATTCACCCCTCCACTTT	CASRGGGTKNSPLHF
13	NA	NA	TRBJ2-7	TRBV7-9	TGTGCCAGCAGCTTACCAGGGGACTACGAGCAGTACTTC	CASSLPGDYEQYF
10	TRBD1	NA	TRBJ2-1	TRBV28	TGTGCCTTGCCTCGACAGGGCCCGTTCTTC	CALPRQGPFF
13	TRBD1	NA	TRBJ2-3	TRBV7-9	TGTGCCAGCAGCTTAGAATGGGACAGGGGACAGTATTTT	CASSLEWDRGQYF
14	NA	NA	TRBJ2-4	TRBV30	TGTGCCTGGAGTGTATCCGGACTCCAAAACATTCAGTACTTC	CAWSVSGLQNIQYF
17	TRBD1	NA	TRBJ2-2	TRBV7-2	TGTGCCAGCAGCGCCAGCCGGGACAGGGCGAACACCGGGGAGCTGTTTTTT	CASSASRDRANTGELFF
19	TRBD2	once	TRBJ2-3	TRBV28	TGTGCCAGCAAGGGTTGGAGGACTCGGGTGACGAGCGGGGCAGATACGCAGTATTTT	CASKGWRTRVTSGADTQYF
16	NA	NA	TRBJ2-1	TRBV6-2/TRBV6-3	TGTGCCAGCAGTCCGCTGGGGGGTAACTCCTACAATGAGCAGTTCTTC	CASSPLGGNSYNEQFF
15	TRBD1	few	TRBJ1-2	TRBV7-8	TGTGCCAGCAGCCCGGGACAGGGGCCCATCTATGGCTACACCTTC	CASSPGQGPIYGYTF
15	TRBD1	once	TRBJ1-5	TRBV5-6	TGTGCCAGCAGCGCAGGGACAGGATTCAATCAGCCCCAGCATTTT	CASSAGTGFNQPQHF
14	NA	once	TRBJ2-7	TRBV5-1	TGCGCCAGCAGCTTGGCCGCAGGGCACTACGAGCAGTACTTC	CASSLAAGHYEQYF
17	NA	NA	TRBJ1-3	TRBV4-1	TGCGCCAGCAGCCAAGATCGGTGGGAAAAGAGAGGAAACACCATATATTTT	CASSQDRWEKRGNTIYF